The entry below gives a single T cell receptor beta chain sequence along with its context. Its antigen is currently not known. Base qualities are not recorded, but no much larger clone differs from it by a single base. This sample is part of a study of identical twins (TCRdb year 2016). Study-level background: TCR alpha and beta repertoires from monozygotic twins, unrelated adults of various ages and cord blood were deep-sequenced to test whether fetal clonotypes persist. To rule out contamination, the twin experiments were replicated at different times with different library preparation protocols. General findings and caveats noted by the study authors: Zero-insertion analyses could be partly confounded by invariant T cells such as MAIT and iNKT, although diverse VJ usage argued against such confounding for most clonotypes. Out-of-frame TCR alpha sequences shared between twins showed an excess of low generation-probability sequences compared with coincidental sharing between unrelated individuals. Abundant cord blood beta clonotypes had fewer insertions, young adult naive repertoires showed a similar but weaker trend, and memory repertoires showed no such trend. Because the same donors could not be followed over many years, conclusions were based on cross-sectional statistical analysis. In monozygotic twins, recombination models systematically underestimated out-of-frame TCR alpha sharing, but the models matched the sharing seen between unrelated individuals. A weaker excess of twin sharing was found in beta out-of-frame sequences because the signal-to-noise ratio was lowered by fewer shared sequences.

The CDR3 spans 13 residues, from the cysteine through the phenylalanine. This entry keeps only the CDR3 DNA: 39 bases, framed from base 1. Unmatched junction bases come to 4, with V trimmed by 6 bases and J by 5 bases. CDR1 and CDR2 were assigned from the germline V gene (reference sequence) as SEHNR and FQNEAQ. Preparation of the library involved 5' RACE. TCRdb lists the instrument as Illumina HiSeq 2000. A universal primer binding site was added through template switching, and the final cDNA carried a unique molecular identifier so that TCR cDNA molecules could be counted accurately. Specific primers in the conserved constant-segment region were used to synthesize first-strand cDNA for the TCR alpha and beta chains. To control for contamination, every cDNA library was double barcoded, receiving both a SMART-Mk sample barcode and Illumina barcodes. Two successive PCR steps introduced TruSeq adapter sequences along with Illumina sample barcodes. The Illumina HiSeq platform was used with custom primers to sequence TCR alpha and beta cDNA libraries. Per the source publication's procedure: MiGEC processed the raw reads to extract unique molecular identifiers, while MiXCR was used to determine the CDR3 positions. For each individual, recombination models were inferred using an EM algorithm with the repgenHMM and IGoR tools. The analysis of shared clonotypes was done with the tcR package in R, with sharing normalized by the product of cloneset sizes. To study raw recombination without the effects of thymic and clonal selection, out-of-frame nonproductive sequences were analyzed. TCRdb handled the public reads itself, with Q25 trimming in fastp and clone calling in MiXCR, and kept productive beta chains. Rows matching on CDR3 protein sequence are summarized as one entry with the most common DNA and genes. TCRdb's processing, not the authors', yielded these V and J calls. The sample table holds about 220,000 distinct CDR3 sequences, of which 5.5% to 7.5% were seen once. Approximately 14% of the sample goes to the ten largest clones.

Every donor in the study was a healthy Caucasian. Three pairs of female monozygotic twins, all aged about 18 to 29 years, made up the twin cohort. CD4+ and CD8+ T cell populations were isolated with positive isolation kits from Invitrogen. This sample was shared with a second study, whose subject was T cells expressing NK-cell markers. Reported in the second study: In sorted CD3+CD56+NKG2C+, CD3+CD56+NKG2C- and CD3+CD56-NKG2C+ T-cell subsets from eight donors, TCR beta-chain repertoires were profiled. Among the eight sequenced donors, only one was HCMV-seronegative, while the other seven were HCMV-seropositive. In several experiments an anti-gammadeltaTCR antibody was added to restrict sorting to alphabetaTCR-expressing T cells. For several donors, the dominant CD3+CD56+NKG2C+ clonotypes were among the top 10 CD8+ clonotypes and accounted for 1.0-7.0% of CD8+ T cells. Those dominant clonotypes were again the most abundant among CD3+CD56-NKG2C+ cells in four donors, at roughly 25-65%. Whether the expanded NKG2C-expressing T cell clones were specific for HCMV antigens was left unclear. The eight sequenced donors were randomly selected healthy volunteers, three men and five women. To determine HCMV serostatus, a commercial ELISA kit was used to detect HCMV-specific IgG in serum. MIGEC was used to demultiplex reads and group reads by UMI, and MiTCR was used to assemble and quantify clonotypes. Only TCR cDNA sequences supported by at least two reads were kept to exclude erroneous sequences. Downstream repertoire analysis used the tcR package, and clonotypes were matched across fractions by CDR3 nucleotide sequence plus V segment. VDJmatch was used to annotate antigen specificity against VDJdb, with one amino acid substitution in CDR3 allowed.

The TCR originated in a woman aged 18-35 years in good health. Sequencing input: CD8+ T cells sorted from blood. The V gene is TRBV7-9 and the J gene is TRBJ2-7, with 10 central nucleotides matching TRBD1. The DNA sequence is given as TGTGCCAGCAGACCGACAGGGGGCAACGAGCAGTACTTC. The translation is CASRPTGGNEQYF. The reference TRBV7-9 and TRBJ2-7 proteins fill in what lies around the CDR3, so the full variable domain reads DTGVSQNPRHKITKRGQNVTFRCDPISEHNRLYWYRQTLGQGPEFLTYFQNEAQLEKSRLLSDRFSAERPKGSFSTLEIQRTEQGDSAMYLCASRPTGGNEQYFGPGTRLTVT.